A selection of T cell receptor beta chains follows, all from one sample in a study of T cell responses to AZD1222 COVID-19 vaccine. The protocol was immunoSEQ multiplex PCR, while the TCRdb copy is restricted to in-frame clones and leaves out a portion. This sample has about 140,000 clones, with approximately 93% found just once. Sequencing used peripheral blood, obtained 28 days after the second AZD1222 dose. These TCRs come from an adult who received the AZD1222 COVID-19 vaccine. Both conserved end residues are part of each CDR3.

J gene	V gene	CDR3 protein
TRBJ1-3	TRBV4-3	CASSPQLRSGNTIYF
TRBJ1-1	TRBV11-2	CASSLEAGRGTEAFF
TRBJ1-5	TRBV24-1	CATSQQGNLQPQHF
TRBJ2-1	TRBV29-1	CSVAVPPGLVSTSSYNEQFF
TRBJ2-3	TRBV5-1	CASSLARTSGGAVFLDTQYF
TRBJ2-7	TRBV21-1	CASSKPGQSYRYEQYF
TRBJ2-1	TRBV6-2/TRBV6-3	CASSYGDNSYNEQFF
TRBJ1-1	TRBV5-6	CASSAWVSTEAFF
TRBJ1-5	TRBV27	CASMQGVGNQPQHF
TRBJ1-3	TRBV19	CASSITVAGNTIYF